Listed below are T cell receptor beta chains from one sample, sequenced in a study of cytomegalovirus exposure and HLA in healthy donors. Data came from immunoSEQ multiplex PCR; TCRdb stores just in-frame clones and leaves some out. Its table records some 39,000 clones. The sequenced sample consisted of PBMCs. These receptors were obtained from a man aged 25 to 40 in good health and CMV-seronegative. Both conserved end residues are trimmed from each CDR3. D genes are given only for firm matches.

>.|TRBV15|TRBJ1-6
ATSRDRALSPLH
>TRBD1|TRBV5-1|TRBJ1-1
ASSLDNPGGAF
>TRBD1|TRBV5-6|TRBJ1-1
ASRLGQGEAF
>.|TRBV4-3|TRBJ1-1
ASRRTRATEAF
>.|TRBV5-4|TRBJ1-1
ASSPGPQGTEAF
>.|TRBV10-2|TRBJ1-1
ASSDGDMTEAF
>TRBD2|TRBV6-1|TRBJ2-1
ASISGRAPYNEQF
>TRBD2|TRBV9|TRBJ2-7
ASSVAPLIAGGFREQY
>.|TRBV27|TRBJ2-5
ASSLSERVKETQY
>TRBD2|TRBV5-4|TRBJ2-1
ASSMLAGGYNEQF
>TRBD2|TRBV9|TRBJ2-1
ASSFSGTSASYNEQF
>.|TRBV19|TRBJ1-1
ASSIDLWGDTEAF
>TRBD1|TRBV10-3|TRBJ1-1
ATLQGVDTEAF
>.|TRBV6-1|TRBJ2-7
ASSEGGFSAYEQY
>TRBD1|TRBV5-4|TRBJ2-5
ASSEGQPQETQY
>.|TRBV4-2|TRBJ1-2
ASSQEPRTNYGYT
>.|TRBV7-2|TRBJ1-2
ASSLAPKDGYT
>TRBD1|TRBV10-3|TRBJ2-7
AISRDRPSYEQY
>.|TRBV7-2|TRBJ2-6
ASSLQVSGANVLT
>.|TRBV5-1|TRBJ1-4
ASSSSPTNEKLF
>.|TRBV27|TRBJ1-1
ASSPGAGWGNTEAF
>TRBD2|TRBV19|TRBJ2-3
ASSPRTSGTTDTQY
>.|TRBV30|TRBJ1-1
AWSSQVEAF
>.|TRBV4-2|TRBJ2-3
ASNTRFEGGGPDTQY
>TRBD1|TRBV27|TRBJ1-6
ASSLSRTGTSPLH
>TRBD2|TRBV19|TRBJ2-1
ASSTGLAGATGQF
>TRBD1|TRBV5-1|TRBJ2-7
ASSFLQGVTYEQY
>TRBD2|TRBV9|TRBJ2-1
ASSAPETSKNSYNEQF